These 29 T cell receptor beta chains were all obtained from the same sample, sequenced in a study of spatial heterogeneity in lung cancer. Time point indicated: sample taken at primary tumor resection. Unsorted whole RNA from tumor, nontumor lung or frozen PBMC underwent sequencing. TCRdb independently ran MiXCR on the 5' RACE reads; one entry per CDR3 protein. The sample holds 60,000 to 90,000 distinct CDR3 sequences, 13% seen once. Here the sequenced sample was PBMCs, taken at surgery. The receptors shown here come from a male donor with early-stage non-small cell lung cancer.

The chain is built from TRBV5-1 and TRBJ2-3, with D possibly being TRBD2 (6 bases). The germline V gene encodes CDR1 SGHRS and CDR2 YFSETQ. The V and J ends lost 2 bases and 5 bases respectively, with 21 bases between them. This CDR3 has 17 residues. The CDR3 nucleotides read TGCGCCAGCAGCTTACCAGCGGGCACGCCGGCTAGAGATACGCAGTATTTT. Translated: CASSLPAGTPARDTQYF. Supplemented by reference TRBV5-1 and TRBJ2-3, the full variable domain reads KAGVTQTPRYLIKTRGQQVTLSCSPISGHRSVSWYQQTPGQGLQFLFEYFSETQRNKGNFPGRFSGRQFSNSRSEMNVSTLELGDSALYLCASSLPAGTPARDTQYFGPGTRLTVL.

This clonotype came up a few times. The V and J genes are TRBV10-3 and TRBJ2-3, with 7 bases lining up with TRBD2. V was pared by 6 bases and J by 0 bases, with 6 bases of the junction left unmatched. The CDR3 loop spans 15 amino acids. Germline V gene sequence: CDR1 ENHRY, CDR2 SYGVKD. The CDR3 DNA reads TGTGCCATCAGAGAAGCGGGGACGAGCACAGATACGCAGTATTTT. Its protein is CAIREAGTSTDTQYF.

This clonotype came up a few times. V gene TRBV6-5 combines with J gene TRBJ2-1; 10 nucleotides agree with TRBD2. The junction had 4 bases not matched to a gene; V was cut back by 4 bases and J by 7 bases. This CDR3 has 14 residues. The V gene's germline CDR1 is MNHEY and CDR2 SVGAGI. Written as DNA, the CDR3 is TGTGCCAGCAGTTCTAGCGGGAGTCTAAATGAGCAGTTCTTC. Protein sequence: CASSSSGSLNEQFF.

The sample holds a few counts of this clonotype. V and J are TRBV29-1 and TRBJ1-3; tentative D call: TRBD1 (5 bases). Germline V lookup: CDR1 SQVTM, CDR2 ANQGSEA. The CDR3 contains 14 residues. V gave up 4 bases and J gave up 4 bases, with 14 bases separating them. The CDR3 sequence is CSVGLAGPGNTIYF. In DNA form, the CDR3 reads TGCAGCGTTGGCCTGGCAGGGCCCGGAAACACCATATATTTT.

This clonotype was counted a few times. The chain employs TRBV29-1 and TRBJ1-1, with TRBD1 identical over 10 bases. Per germline, CDR1 SQVTM and CDR2 ANQGSEA. V shed 6 bases, J shed 8 bases, and the junction held 6 bases outside the gene matches. The length of the CDR3 is 12 residues. The CDR3 DNA reads TGCAGCGTGCTACCGGGACAGGGGGAAGCTTTCTTT. Translating it yields CSVLPGQGEAFF. The entire variable domain, with the rest obtained from reference TRBV29-1 and TRBJ1-1, is as follows: SAVISQKPSRDICQRGTSLTIQCQVDSQVTMMFWYRQQPGQSLTLIATANQGSEATYESGFVIDKFPISRPNLTFSTLTVSNMSPEDSSIYLCSVLPGQGEAFFGQGTRLTVV.

This clonotype has a count of ten or more. The chain links TRBV29-1 to TRBJ2-3; D uncertain. V dropped 7 bases and J dropped 7 bases, with 9 bases sitting between them. CDR1 and CDR2 (germline): SQVTM, ANQGSEA. The length of the CDR3 is 10 residues. CDR3 residues: CSALRYTQYF. CDR3 nucleotides: TGCAGCGCGTTGAGATATACGCAGTATTTT.

This clonotype came up a few times. The V gene is TRBV20-1, the J gene TRBJ1-3; no reliable D call. Per the germline V gene, CDR1 is DFQATT and CDR2 is SNEGSKA (reference sequence). This CDR3 spans 12 amino acids. Between the trimmed V and J ends, which lost 4 bases and 4 bases, there was a span of 8 bases. In DNA form, the CDR3 reads TGCAGTGCTATGAGGGCCGGAAACACCATATATTTT. Translation gives CSAMRAGNTIYF.

The gene calls are TRBV7-2 and TRBJ1-4, with D unresolved. The germline V and J ends were trimmed by 7 bases and 8 bases, with 14 bases remaining between them. This CDR3 has 13 amino acids. CDR1 is SGHTA and CDR2 is FQGNSA in the germline V gene. The CDR3 sequence: CASISRPGEKLFF. In nucleotides, the CDR3 is TGTGCCAGCATATCCCGGCCGGGAGAAAAACTGTTTTTT.

This chain links TRBV20-1 with TRBJ2-1; 12 nucleotides agree with TRBD2. V trimming: 6 bases; J trimming: 7 bases; junction bases outside the gene matches: 10. The CDR3 is made up of 15 amino acids. Germline V gene data show CDR1 as DFQATT and CDR2 as SNEGSKA (reference sequence). The CDR3 reads CSAVSLAGGPNEQFF. The CDR3 DNA reads TGCAGTGCCGTTAGCCTAGCGGGAGGGCCGAATGAGCAGTTCTTC.

The chain recombines TRBV29-1 with TRBJ2-5; TRBD1 matches at 7 bases. Germline values: CDR1 SQVTM, CDR2 ANQGSEA. V dropped 7 bases and J dropped 7; count of bases not matched to a gene: 18. There are 15 residues in the CDR3. The CDR3 coding sequence is TGCAGCGCCGGTGGACCTCAAACAGGGGACGGGACCCAGTACTTC. Its translation is CSAGGPQTGDGTQYF.

V gene TRBV6-6 combines with J gene TRBJ2-7; D call uncertain. The CDR3 extends over 11 amino acids. With 2 bases removed from V and 3 bases from J, the gap between germline ends came to 2 bases. Germline V lookup: CDR1 MNHNY, CDR2 SVGAGI (reference sequence). The CDR3 protein is CASSYNYEQYF. The DNA of the CDR3 is TGTGCCAGCAGTTACAACTACGAGCAGTACTTC.

This clonotype was seen a few times. The junction departs from the called germline gene at one end, perhaps through a read error. V and J are TRBV7-7 and TRBJ2-2; 7 bases are shared with TRBD1. The length of the CDR3 is 15 residues. Looked up from germline, CDR1 is SSHAT and CDR2 is FNYEAQ (reference sequence). As DNA, the CDR3 is TGTGCTAGCAGCCAGCTTGGGACAGCCACCGGGGAGCTGTTTTTT. Amino acids: CASSQLGTATGELFF.

This clonotype came up a few times. CDR3 in DNA: TGTGCTAGTGGTTTGAGTGTGACCCTTGGACGCCATGAGCAGTTCTTC. Its protein product is CASGLSVTLGRHEQFF. The gene calls are TRBV12-5 and TRBJ2-1; the D is unclear. The germline gives CDR1 LGHNT, CDR2 FRNRAP. The CDR3 consists of 16 residues. Trimming left V 2 bases short and J 8 bases short, with 19 bases between.

In its sample, this clonotype was seen many times. The rearrangement links TRBV25-1 to TRBJ1-2; D gene ambiguous. The V end lost 3 bases, the J end lost 4 bases, and 12 bases lay between the germline ends. The V gene's germline CDR1 is MGHDK and CDR2 SYGVNS. The CDR3 is 14 residues long. CDR3 sequence: CASSDWQESYGYTF. The CDR3 DNA is TGTGCCAGCAGTGATTGGCAGGAGTCCTATGGCTACACCTTC.

The chain recombines TRBV11-3 with TRBJ2-1, with 8 bases aligning to TRBD1. V gave up 2 bases and J gave up 1 base; unmatched junction bases: 1. This CDR3 has 15 residues. The V gene's germline CDR1 is SGHNT and CDR2 YENEEA. Here the CDR3 reads CASSLRTGSYNEQFF. The CDR3 region has the DNA TGTGCCAGCAGCTTAAGGACAGGGTCCTACAATGAGCAGTTCTTC.

The chain joins TRBV6-5 to TRBJ1-5, with TRBD1 as a possible D gene (6 bases). Germline-derived CDR1 and CDR2 are MNHEY and SVGAGI. Trimming cost V 7 bases and J 5 bases, with 12 bases left between them. The CDR3 runs 13 residues. DNA for the CDR3: TGTGCCAGCAAACAGGGTTTGGATCAGCCCCAGCATTTT. This translates into CASKQGLDQPQHF.

This clonotype was detected a few times. This chain joins TRBV10-3 and TRBJ1-2; D might be TRBD1 (6 bases). Trimming pared 5 bases from V and 7 bases from J, leaving 11 bases between. The CDR3 contains 12 residues. Germline V CDR1 and CDR2: ENHRY, SYGVKD. In DNA, the CDR3 is TGTGCCATCAGTTCAGGGGATTCTGGCTACACCTTC. Amino acids: CAISSGDSGYTF.

This clonotype was counted at least ten times. This CDR3 is CASSENGQENIQYF. CDR3 nucleotide sequence: TGTGCCAGCAGTGAAAATGGACAGGAAAACATTCAGTACTTC. V usage is TRBV6-1 and J usage is TRBJ2-4; 7 bases fit TRBD1. CDR3 length: 14 residues. The germline gives CDR1 MNHNS, CDR2 SASEGT. The J segment lost 5 bases and the V segment lost 2 bases, leaving 3 bases of the junction unmatched.

The chain employs TRBV4-1 and TRBJ2-5, with 11 bases identical to TRBD1. The trim removed 0 bases at V and 1 base at J, leaving 7 bases unmatched. Germline V gives CDR1 MGHRA, CDR2 YSYEKL. The CDR3 extends over 18 amino acids. CDR3 bases: TGCGCCAGCAGCCAAGAATCGGGACAGGGGGGATTCCAAGAGACCCAGTACTTC. Protein: CASSQESGQGGFQETQYF.

This clonotype was detected many times. In DNA form, the CDR3 reads TGCAGCGTGTTGGGCGGGGCTGAAGCTTTCTTT. Encoded protein: CSVLGGAEAFF. The chain carries TRBV29-1 and TRBJ1-1; D remains ambiguous. Germline CDR1 SQVTM, CDR2 ANQGSEA. Trimming cost V 6 bases and J 6 bases, with 11 bases left between them. This CDR3 has 11 residues.

Points on this clonotype: A much larger clone lies one base from this, so it may be a read error. The V call is TRBV4-3, the J call TRBJ2-7; D is unresolved. Germline CDR1 is LGHNA and CDR2 is YSLEER. The CDR3 sequence is 13 residues long. The CDR3 is CASSQDRLYGQYF. CDR3 nucleotide sequence: TGCGCCAGCAGCCAAGATAGACTTTACGGGCAGTACTTC.

The genes are TRBV5-5 and TRBJ1-1; the D is unclear. The V gene's germline CDR1 is SGHKS and CDR2 YYEKEE (reference sequence). The length of the CDR3 is 12 residues. Trimming took off 0 bases at V and 11 bases at J, with 11 bases between the two ends. CDR3 region: CASSLEPPLAFF. DNA for the CDR3: TGTGCCAGCAGCTTGGAACCTCCTTTGGCTTTCTTT.

V usage is TRBV5-1 and J usage is TRBJ2-5; D not certain. This CDR3 is built from 14 residues. V lost 2 bases to trimming and J lost 5 bases, with 13 bases between them. Germline V gene data show CDR1 as SGHRS and CDR2 as YFSETQ. CDR3 in amino acids: CASSLRARFETQYF. For the CDR3, the DNA is TGCGCCAGCAGCTTAAGGGCCCGCTTCGAGACCCAGTACTTC.

Notes on this clonotype: The junction departs from the called germline gene at one end, perhaps through a read error. The chain couples TRBV5-1 to TRBJ2-3, with 8 bases that match TRBD1. The CDR3 totals 14 residues. Germline CDR1 is SGHRS and CDR2 is YFSETQ. The DNA for the CDR3 is TGCGCCAGCCGAGGACAGGGTGCCACAAATACGCAGTATTTT. This translates into CASRGQGATNTQYF.

The table lists this clonotype with a few counts. J is TRBJ1-1 and V is TRBV3-1; D not resolved. Germline V CDR1 and CDR2: LGHDT, YNNKEL (reference sequence). Trimming shortened V by 1 base and J by 3 bases, and 6 bases separated the two germline ends. The CDR3 is 13 residues long. CDR3 amino acids: CASSQGLYTEAFF. CDR3 nucleotide sequence: TGTGCCAGCAGCCAAGGGCTCTACACTGAAGCTTTCTTT.

This clonotype has more than one count but fewer than ten. The genes are TRBV5-1 and TRBJ2-7, with D uncertain. The CDR3 length is 14 residues. Trimming shortened V by 0 bases and J by 0 bases, and 7 bases separated the two germline ends. Germline values: CDR1 SGHRS, CDR2 YFSETQ. The CDR3 region is CASSLGHYSYEQYF. The CDR3 DNA is TGCGCCAGCAGCTTGGGGCACTACTCCTACGAGCAGTACTTC. The full variable domain, in which reference TRBV5-1 and TRBJ2-7 provide the parts outside the CDR3, is KAGVTQTPRYLIKTRGQQVTLSCSPISGHRSVSWYQQTPGQGLQFLFEYFSETQRNKGNFPGRFSGRQFSNSRSEMNVSTLELGDSALYLCASSLGHYSYEQYFGPGTRLTVT.

This clonotype was observed at least ten times. The gene calls are TRBV12-5 and TRBJ2-1; 9 bases fit TRBD2. This CDR3 region has 15 residues. V shed 5 bases and J 2 bases; nucleotides not matched to a gene: 4. Germline CDR1 and CDR2: LGHNT and FRNRAP. CDR3 nucleotide sequence: TGTGCTAGTGGTCCACTAGCGGGCGCCTACAATGAGCAGTTCTTC. Amino acid sequence: CASGPLAGAYNEQFF. Supplemented by reference TRBV12-5 and TRBJ2-1, the full variable domain reads DARVTQTPRHKVTEMGQEVTMRCQPILGHNTVFWYRQTMMQGLELLAYFRNRAPLDDSGMPKDRFSAEMPDATLATLKIQPSEPRDSAVYFCASGPLAGAYNEQFFGPGTRLTVL.

The chain has TRBV7-6 and TRBJ1-5, with 7 bases that match TRBD1. CDR1 is SGHVS and CDR2 is FNYEAQ in the germline V gene. Losses at the gene ends were 3 bases for V and 7 bases for J; bases not matched to a gene: 6. CDR3 size: 14 residues. The CDR3 sequence is CASSFDREGQPQHF. CDR3 in DNA: TGTGCCAGCAGCTTTGACAGGGAGGGCCAGCCCCAGCATTTT. Complete variable domain (other parts from reference TRBV7-6 and TRBJ1-5): GAGVSQSPRYKVTKRGQDVALRCDPISGHVSLYWYRQALGQGPEFLTYFNYEAQQDKSGLPNDRFSAERPEGSISTLTIQRTEQRDSAMYRCASSFDREGQPQHFGDGTRLSIL.

This chain links TRBV20-1 with TRBJ2-1, with no clear D. CDR1 is DFQATT and CDR2 is SNEGSKA in the germline V gene (reference sequence). The CDR3 sequence is 14 residues long. Trimming removed 1 base from V and 0 bases from J, with 7 bases in between. CDR3 DNA: TGCAGTGCTAGAGTTAGCCGCTCCTACAATGAGCAGTTCTTC. This sequence encodes CSARVSRSYNEQFF.